This T cell receptor (beta chain) derives from a study of CD8 T cells in Susac syndrome. The V and J ends lost 2 bases and 5 bases respectively, with 16 bases between them. The CDR3 runs to 16 residues. Looked up from germline, CDR1 is MNHEY and CDR2 is SMNVEV (reference sequence). Reverse transcription of roughly 0.45 to 1 ug RNA used random hexamers. MiXCR was run by TCRdb on the immunoSEQ multiplex PCR reads, yielding one entry per CDR3 protein. Among approximately 110,000 distinct CDR3 sequences, approximately 95% were seen once, and the ten largest hold approximately 0.31%. From blood CD8+ and CD4+ T cells, the TCR beta chain was sequenced. CD8+ and CD4+ T cells were negatively isolated; TEMRA cells were FACS-enriched.

The sequence was obtained from a human donor with multiple sclerosis. The sample consisted of CD8+ T cells from PBMCs. The V gene is TRBV27, the J gene TRBJ2-1; no reliable D call. The CDR3 bases are TGTGCCAGCAGTTTAACCCCTGGAGCAGCAAACAATGAGCAGTTCTTC. Protein product: CASSLTPGAANNEQFF.